These 2 T cell receptor beta chains originate from one sample sequenced in a study of T cells in severe cutaneous drug reactions. Libraries were made by iRepertoire multiplex PCR with TCR subtype-specific primers for bulk and single-cell sequencing. TCRdb reprocessed the multiplex PCR reads and stores each CDR3 protein as one record, lacking DNA. This sample contains tens of thousands of distinct CDR3 sequences. Carbamazepine had induced Stevens-Johnson syndrome or toxic epidermal necrolysis in the sequenced donors. The sample consisted of PBMCs. Receptor source: a human donor with toxic epidermal necrolysis, a severe cutaneous drug reaction.

The chain joins TRBV7-2 to TRBJ2-7; the D gene TCRdb calls, TRBD2, cannot be checked with no DNA. This CDR3 spans 14 amino acids. Germline V gene lookup returns CDR1 SGHTA and CDR2 FQGNSA. The chain's CDR3 is CASSPRLAFNEQYF.

The rearrangement links TRBV28 to TRBJ2-5. Per germline, CDR1 MDHEN and CDR2 SYDVKM. The CDR3 contains 13 residues. CDR3 region: CASSSESLGTQYF.